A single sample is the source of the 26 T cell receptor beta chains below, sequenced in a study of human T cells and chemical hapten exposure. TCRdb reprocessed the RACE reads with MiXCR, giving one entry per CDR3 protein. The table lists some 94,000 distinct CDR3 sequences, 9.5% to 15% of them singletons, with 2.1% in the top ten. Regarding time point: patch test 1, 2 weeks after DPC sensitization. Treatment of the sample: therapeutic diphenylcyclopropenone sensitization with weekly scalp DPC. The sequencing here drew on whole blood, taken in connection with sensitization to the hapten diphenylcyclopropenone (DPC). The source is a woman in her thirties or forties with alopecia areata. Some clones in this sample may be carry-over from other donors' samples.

The CDR3 region is CSVNLDREGEQYF. The CDR3 bases are TGCAGCGTGAACCTCGACAGGGAGGGCGAGCAGTACTTC. J is TRBJ2-7 and V is TRBV29-1; either TRBD1 or TRBD2 may supply D (7 bases each). Germline loops: CDR1 SQVTM, CDR2 ANQGSEA. The V end lost 6 bases, the J end lost 6 bases, and 18 bases lay between the germline ends. The CDR3 length is 13 residues.

Here the CDR3 reads CASSLQAGGSYEQYF. Written as DNA, the CDR3 is TGTGCCAGCAGTTTACAGGCGGGAGGGTCCTACGAGCAGTACTTC. The chain combines TRBV12-3 or TRBV12-4 with TRBJ2-7; 9 nucleotides agree with TRBD2. The CDR3 is 15 amino acids. The ends lost 2 bases at V and 1 base at J; junction bases unmatched: 3.

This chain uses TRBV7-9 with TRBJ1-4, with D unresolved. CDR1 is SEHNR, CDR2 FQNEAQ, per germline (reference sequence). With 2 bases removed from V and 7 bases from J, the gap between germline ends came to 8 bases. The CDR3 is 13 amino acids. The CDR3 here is CASSLLGGEKLFF. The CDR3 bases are TGTGCCAGCAGCTTATTAGGTGGTGAAAAACTGTTTTTT.

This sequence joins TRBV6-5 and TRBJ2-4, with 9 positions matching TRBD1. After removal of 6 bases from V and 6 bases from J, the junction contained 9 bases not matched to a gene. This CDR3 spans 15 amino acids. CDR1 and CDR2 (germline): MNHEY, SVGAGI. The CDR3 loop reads CASRPTTGGLNIQYF. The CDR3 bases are TGTGCCAGCAGACCCACGACAGGGGGTTTAAACATTCAGTACTTC.

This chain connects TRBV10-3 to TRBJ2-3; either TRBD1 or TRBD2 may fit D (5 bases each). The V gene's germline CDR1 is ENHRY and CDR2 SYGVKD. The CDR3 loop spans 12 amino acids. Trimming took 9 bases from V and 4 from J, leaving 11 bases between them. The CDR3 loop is CAIGESADTQYF. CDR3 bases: TGTGCCATAGGGGAGTCCGCAGATACGCAGTATTTT.

In DNA form, the CDR3 reads TGCAGTGCTTACCTCCGGGACAGGGACTACGAGCAGTACTTC. The encoded protein is CSAYLRDRDYEQYF. The J gene is TRBJ2-7, the V gene TRBV20-1; 9 positions match TRBD1. The CDR3 has 14 amino acids. The germline CDR1 and CDR2 sequences are DFQATT and SNEGSKA (reference sequence). V lost 5 bases to trimming and J lost 3 bases; unmatched junction nucleotides: 8.

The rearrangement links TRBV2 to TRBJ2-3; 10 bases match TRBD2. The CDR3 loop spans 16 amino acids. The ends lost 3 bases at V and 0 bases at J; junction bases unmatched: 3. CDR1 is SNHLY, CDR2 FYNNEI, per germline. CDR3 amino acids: CASSDGTSASTDTQYF. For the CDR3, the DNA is TGTGCCAGCAGTGACGGGACTAGCGCCAGCACAGATACGCAGTATTTT.

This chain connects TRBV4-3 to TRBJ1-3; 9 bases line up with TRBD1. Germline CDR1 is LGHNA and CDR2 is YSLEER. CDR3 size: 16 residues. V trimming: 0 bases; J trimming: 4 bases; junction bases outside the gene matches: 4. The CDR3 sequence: CASSQEMGQGGNTIYF. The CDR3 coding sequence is TGCGCCAGCAGCCAAGAAATGGGACAGGGAGGAAACACCATATATTTT.

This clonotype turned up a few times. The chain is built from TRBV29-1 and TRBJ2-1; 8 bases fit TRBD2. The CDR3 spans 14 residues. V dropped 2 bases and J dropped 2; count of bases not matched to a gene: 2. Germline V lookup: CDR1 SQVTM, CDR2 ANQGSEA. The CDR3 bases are TGCAGCGTTGAACGGGAGGGCCCCTACAATGAGCAGTTCTTC. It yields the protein CSVEREGPYNEQFF.

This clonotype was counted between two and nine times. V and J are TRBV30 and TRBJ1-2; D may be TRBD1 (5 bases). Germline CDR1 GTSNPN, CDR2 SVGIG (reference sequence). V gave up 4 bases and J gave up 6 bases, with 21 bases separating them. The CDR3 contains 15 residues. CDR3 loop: CAWTPLAGGAHGYTF. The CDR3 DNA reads TGTGCCTGGACCCCTCTAGCGGGAGGGGCTCATGGCTACACCTTC.

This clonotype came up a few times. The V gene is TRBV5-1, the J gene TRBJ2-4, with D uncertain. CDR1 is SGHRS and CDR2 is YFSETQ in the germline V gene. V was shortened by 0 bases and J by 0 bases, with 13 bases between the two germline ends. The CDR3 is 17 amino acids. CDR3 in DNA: TGCGCCAGCAGCTTGGCCACTTCGCGAGGAGCCAAAAACATTCAGTACTTC. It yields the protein CASSLATSRGAKNIQYF.

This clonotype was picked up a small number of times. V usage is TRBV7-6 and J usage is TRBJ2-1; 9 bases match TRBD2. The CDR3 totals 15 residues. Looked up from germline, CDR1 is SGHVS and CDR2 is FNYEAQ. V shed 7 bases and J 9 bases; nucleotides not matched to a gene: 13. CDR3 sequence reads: CASTLGARGGGEQFF. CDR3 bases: TGTGCCAGCACCCTGGGAGCCCGCGGGGGGGGTGAGCAGTTCTTC.

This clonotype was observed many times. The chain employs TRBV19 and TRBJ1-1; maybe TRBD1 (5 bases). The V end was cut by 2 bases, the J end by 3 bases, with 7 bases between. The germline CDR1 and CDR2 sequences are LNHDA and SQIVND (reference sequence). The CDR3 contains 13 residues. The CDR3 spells CASSIQGYTEAFF. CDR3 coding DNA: TGTGCCAGTAGTATACAGGGATACACTGAAGCTTTCTTT.

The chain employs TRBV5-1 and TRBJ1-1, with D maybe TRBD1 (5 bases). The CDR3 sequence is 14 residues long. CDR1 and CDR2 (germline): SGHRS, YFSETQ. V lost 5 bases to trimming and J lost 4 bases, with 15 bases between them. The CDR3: CASSTGTGVTEAFF. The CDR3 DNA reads TGCGCCAGCAGTACCGGGACGGGGGTCACTGAAGCTTTCTTT.

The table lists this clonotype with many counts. The CDR3 loop reads CASSLHGSGRAESEQFF. In nucleotides, the CDR3 is TGTGCCAGCAGCTTACATGGTAGCGGGAGGGCCGAAAGTGAGCAGTTCTTC. This rearrangement joins TRBV11-2 to TRBJ2-1; 11 positions agree with TRBD2. From germline, CDR1 is SGHAT and CDR2 FQNNGV. The CDR3 runs to 17 residues. With 2 bases clipped from V and 9 bases from J, the junction kept 12 bases outside the gene matches.

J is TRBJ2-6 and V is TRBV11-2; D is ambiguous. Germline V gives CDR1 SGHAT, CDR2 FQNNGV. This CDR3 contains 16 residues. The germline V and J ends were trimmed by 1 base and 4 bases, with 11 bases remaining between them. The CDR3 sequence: CASSLVPGLGANVLTF. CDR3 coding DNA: TGTGCCAGCAGCTTAGTCCCGGGTCTCGGGGCCAACGTCCTGACTTTC.

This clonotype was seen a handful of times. The CDR3 sequence: CASSLSAAASTDTQYF. Here the CDR3 DNA reads TGTGCCAGCAGTTTATCAGCGGCCGCTAGCACAGATACGCAGTATTTT. J is TRBJ2-3 and V is TRBV28, with D perhaps TRBD2 (5 bases). The CDR3 runs 16 residues. CDR1 is MDHEN and CDR2 is SYDVKM in the germline V gene. Trimming took 1 base from V and 0 from J, leaving 11 bases between them.

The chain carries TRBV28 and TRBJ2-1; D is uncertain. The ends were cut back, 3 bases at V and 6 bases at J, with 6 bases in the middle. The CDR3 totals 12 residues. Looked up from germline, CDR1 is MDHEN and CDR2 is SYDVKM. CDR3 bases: TGTGCCAGCAGTTTTCTCCTCAATGAGCAGTTCTTC. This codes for CASSFLLNEQFF.

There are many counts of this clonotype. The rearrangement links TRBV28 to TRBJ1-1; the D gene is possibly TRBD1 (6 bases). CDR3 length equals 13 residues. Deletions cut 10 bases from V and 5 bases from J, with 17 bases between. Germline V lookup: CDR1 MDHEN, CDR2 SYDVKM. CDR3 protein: CATRAGDRTEAFF. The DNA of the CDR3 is TGTGCCACCCGAGCAGGGGATCGAACTGAAGCTTTCTTT. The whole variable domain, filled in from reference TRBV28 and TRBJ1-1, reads DVKVTQSSRYLVKRTGEKVFLECVQDMDHENMFWYRQDPGLGLRLIYFSYDVKMKEKGDIPEGYSVSREKKERFSLILESASTNQTSMYLCATRAGDRTEAFFGQGTRLTVV.

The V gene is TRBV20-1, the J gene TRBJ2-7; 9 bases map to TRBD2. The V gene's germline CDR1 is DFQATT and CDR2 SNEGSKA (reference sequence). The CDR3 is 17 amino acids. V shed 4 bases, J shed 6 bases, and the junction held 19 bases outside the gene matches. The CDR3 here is CSAKGAKAGGEFGEQYF. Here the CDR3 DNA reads TGCAGTGCTAAGGGGGCGAAAGCGGGAGGAGAGTTTGGCGAGCAGTACTTC.

This chain's CDR3 is CASSGNRGLEKLFF. The CDR3 DNA sequence: TGTGCCAGCTCCGGGAACAGGGGGTTGGAAAAACTGTTTTTT. The V call is TRBV18, the J call TRBJ1-4; 8 nucleotides agree with TRBD1. Germline CDR1 and CDR2: KGHSH and LQKENI. This CDR3 comprises 14 residues. The J segment lost 8 bases and the V segment lost 6 bases, leaving 8 bases of the junction unmatched. Full variable domain (rest looked up from reference TRBV18 and TRBJ1-4): NAGVMQNPRHLVRRRGQEARLRCSPMKGHSHVYWYRQLPEEGLKFMVYLQKENIIDESGMPKERFSAEFPKEGPSILRIQQVVRGDSAAYFCASSGNRGLEKLFFGSGTQLSVL.

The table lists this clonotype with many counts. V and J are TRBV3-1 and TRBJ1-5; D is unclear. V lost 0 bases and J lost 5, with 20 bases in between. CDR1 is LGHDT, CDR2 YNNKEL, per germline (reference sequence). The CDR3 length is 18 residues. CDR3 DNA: TGTGCCAGCAGCCAAGAAAGTGGTCGCAGTCGGTGGGATCAGCCCCAGCATTTT. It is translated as CASSQESGRSRWDQPQHF.

The CDR3 reads CASSISGTSGGGNTQYF. The CDR3 bases are TGTGCCAGTAGTATCTCGGGGACTAGCGGTGGAGGGAATACGCAGTATTTT. The chain links TRBV19 to TRBJ2-3, with 11 bases identical to TRBD2. Germline trimming cut 3 bases from V and 7 bases from J; bases unmatched to any gene: 12. Germline-derived CDR1 and CDR2 are LNHDA and SQIVND (reference sequence). The CDR3 totals 17 residues.

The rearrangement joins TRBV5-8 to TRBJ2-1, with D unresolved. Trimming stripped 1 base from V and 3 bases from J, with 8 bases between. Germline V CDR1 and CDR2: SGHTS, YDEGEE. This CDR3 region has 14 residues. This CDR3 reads CASSLMSYYNEQFF. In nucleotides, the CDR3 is TGTGCCAGCAGCTTGATGAGTTACTACAATGAGCAGTTCTTC.

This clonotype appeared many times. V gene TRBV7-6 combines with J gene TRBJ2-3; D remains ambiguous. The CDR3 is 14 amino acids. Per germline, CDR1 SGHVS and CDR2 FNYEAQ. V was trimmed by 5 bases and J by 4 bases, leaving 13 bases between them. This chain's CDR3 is CASSALIGADTQYF. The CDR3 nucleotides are TGTGCCAGCAGCGCCCTTATTGGGGCAGATACGCAGTATTTT.

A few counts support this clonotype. The CDR3 loop reads CASSPGLAGDHTQDTQYF. CDR3 sequence (DNA): TGTGCCAGCAGCCCTGGACTAGCGGGAGACCATACACAAGATACGCAGTATTTT. J is TRBJ2-3 and V is TRBV7-6, with 13 bases that match TRBD2. Germline CDR1 reads SGHVS; CDR2 reads FNYEAQ. CDR3 length: 18 residues. The V gene end was trimmed by 5 bases and the J gene end by 5 bases; junction bases not matched to a gene: 13.